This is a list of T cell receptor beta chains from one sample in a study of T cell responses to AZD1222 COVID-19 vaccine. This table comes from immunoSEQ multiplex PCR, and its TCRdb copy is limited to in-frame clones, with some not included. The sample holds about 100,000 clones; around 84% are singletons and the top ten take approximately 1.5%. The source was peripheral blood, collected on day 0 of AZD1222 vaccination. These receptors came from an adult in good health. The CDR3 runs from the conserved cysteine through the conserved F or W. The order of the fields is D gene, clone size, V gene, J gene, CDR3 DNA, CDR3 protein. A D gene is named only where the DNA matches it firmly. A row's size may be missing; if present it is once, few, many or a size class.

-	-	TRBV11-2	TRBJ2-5	TGTGCCAGCAGCTTAGGGGGGCAAGAGACCCAGTACTTC	CASSLGGQETQYF
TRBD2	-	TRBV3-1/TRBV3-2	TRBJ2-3	TGTGCCAGCAGCCAAGGGCTCGGACTTCGGGGGGGGGCAGATACGCAGTATTTT	CASSQGLGLRGGADTQYF
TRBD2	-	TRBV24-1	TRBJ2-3	TGTGCCACCAGCCGACTAGCGGGAGGGTCAGATACGCAGTATTTT	CATSRLAGGSDTQYF
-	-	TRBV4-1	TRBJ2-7	TGCGCCAGCAGCCAAACTGTCGAGAGACACATTCCCTACGAGCAGTACTTC	CASSQTVERHIPYEQYF
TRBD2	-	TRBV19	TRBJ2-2	TGTGCCAGTAGTACTAGCGGGGCGAACACCGGGGAGCTGTTTTTT	CASSTSGANTGELFF
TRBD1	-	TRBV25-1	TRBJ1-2	TGTGCCAGCAGTTCCGGGACAGCCACATATGGCTACACCTTC	CASSSGTATYGYTF
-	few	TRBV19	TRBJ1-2	TGTGCCAGTAAAAGCCGGGGTGACTATGGCTACACCTTC	CASKSRGDYGYTF
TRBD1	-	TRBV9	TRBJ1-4	TGTGCCAGCAGCGTAGGTCCCACAGGGGATGAAAAACTGTTTTTT	CASSVGPTGDEKLFF
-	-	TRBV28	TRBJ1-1	TGTGCCAGCAGTCCCCCTGGCACTGAAGCTTTCTTT	CASSPPGTEAFF
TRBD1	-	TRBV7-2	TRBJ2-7	TGTGCCAGCAGCTTAACCGGGACAGGGTCTCCGTACGAGCAGTACTTC	CASSLTGTGSPYEQYF
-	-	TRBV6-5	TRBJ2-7	TGTGCCAGCAGTTACTCGTACAGGGCCCGCTCCTACGAGCAGTACTTC	CASSYSYRARSYEQYF
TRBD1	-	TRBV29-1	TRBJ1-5	TGCAGCGTTGGACAGGGGGCGAATCAGCCCCAGCATTTT	CSVGQGANQPQHF
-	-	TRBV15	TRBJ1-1	TGTGCCACCAGCCAACAGATGAACACTGAAGCTTTCTTT	CATSQQMNTEAFF
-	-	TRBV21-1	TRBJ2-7	TGTGCCAACAGCAAAGCGCTGATCCTAGCATCAGTATACGAGCAGTACTTC	CANSKALILASVYEQYF
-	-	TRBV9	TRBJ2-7	TGTGCCAGCAGCGTAGGGGAAACCTACGAGCAGTACTTC	CASSVGETYEQYF
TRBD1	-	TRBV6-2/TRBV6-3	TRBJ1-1	TGTGCCAGCAGTTACTCGTCCGGGACAGGGCTCTTAGGGGCTTTCTTT	CASSYSSGTGLLGAFF
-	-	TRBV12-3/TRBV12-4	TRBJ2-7	TGTGCCAGCAGTCCCAGGCGGTACGAGCAGTACTTC	CASSPRRYEQYF
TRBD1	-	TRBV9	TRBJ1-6	TGTGCCAGCAGCGCTCAAGGGACAGAGGTGGGGTCACCCCTCCACTTT	CASSAQGTEVGSPLHF
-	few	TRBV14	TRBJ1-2	TGTGCCAGCAGCCCTGGAGGGGCCTATGGCTACACCTTC	CASSPGGAYGYTF
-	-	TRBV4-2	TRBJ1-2	TGTGCCAGCAGCTCTTCAGGGACGGACTATGGCTACACCTTC	CASSSSGTDYGYTF
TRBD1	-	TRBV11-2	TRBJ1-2	TGTGCCAGCCAGACAGGGGGCTACTCCTCTGCTGGCTACACCTTC	CASQTGGYSSAGYTF
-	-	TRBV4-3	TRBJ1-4	TGCGCCAGCAGCCAAGATGCATCGGGAGCGACTAATGAAAAACTGTTTTTT	CASSQDASGATNEKLFF
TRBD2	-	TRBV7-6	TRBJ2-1	TGTGCCAGCAGCTTAGTAGGTGGTAGCGGGGCCGACAATGAGCAGTTCTTC	CASSLVGGSGADNEQFF
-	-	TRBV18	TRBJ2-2	TGTGCCAGCTCTCCCGGGCCAGGGGCCCAAACCGGGGAGCTGTTTTTT	CASSPGPGAQTGELFF
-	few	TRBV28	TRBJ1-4	TGTGCCAGCAGACGCCCGGGACGGGGAAATGAAAAACTGTTTTTT	CASRRPGRGNEKLFF
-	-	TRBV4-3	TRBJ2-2	TGCGCCAGCAGCCTAGGCCCCACGTCCGCCGGGGAGCTGTTTTTT	CASSLGPTSAGELFF
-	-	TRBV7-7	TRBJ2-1	TGTGCCAGCAGCCCCCGACTAGGAGTGGACAATGAGCAGTTCTTC	CASSPRLGVDNEQFF
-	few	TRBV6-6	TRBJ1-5	TGTGCCAGCAGTTACTCGGGGCAGCCCCAGCATTTT	CASSYSGQPQHF
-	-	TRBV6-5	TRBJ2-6	TGTGGTAGCGGTTCCGGTGGCTCTGGGGCCAACGTCCTGACTTTC	CGSGSGGSGANVLTF
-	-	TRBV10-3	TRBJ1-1	TGTGCCATCAGTGAGTTGGAGGGGGCTGAAGCTTTCTTT	CAISELEGAEAFF
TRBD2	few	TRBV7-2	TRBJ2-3	TGTGCCAGCAGCTTAGGTCCGGGAGGAGCAGATACGCAGTATTTT	CASSLGPGGADTQYF
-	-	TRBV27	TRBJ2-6	TGTGCCAGCAGGGTCTCCGGGGCCAACGTCCTGACTTTC	CASRVSGANVLTF
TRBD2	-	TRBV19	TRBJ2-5	TGTGCCAGTAGTATGAATGGCGGGGGGGGTGAGACCCAGTACTTC	CASSMNGGGGETQYF
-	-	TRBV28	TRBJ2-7	TGTGCCAGCAGCTGGGACGGAGCCTACGAGCAGTACTTC	CASSWDGAYEQYF
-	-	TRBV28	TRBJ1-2	TGTGCCAGCAGTTTAGAGGGACACAACTATGGCTACACCTTC	CASSLEGHNYGYTF
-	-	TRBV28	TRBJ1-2	TGTGCCAGCACCCCTCCGGCCCGAGGCCAGGGCTACACCTTC	CASTPPARGQGYTF
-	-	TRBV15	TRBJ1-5	TGTGCCACCAGCAGAGATCGGTATAGCAATCAGCCCCAGCATTTT	CATSRDRYSNQPQHF
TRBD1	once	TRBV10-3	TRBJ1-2	TGTGCCATCAGTGAGTCGGGGACAGACGGTGGCTACACCTTC	CAISESGTDGGYTF
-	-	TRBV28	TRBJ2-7	TGTGCCAGCACCATCCCACAGGGTCGTGTCAACGAGCAGTACTTC	CASTIPQGRVNEQYF
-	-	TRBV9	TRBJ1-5	TGTGCCAGCAGCGTAAATCCCAATCAGCCCCAGCATTTT	CASSVNPNQPQHF
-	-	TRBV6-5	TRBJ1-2	TGTGCCAGCAGGCTTTCGGGGGCTAACTATGGCTACACCTTC	CASRLSGANYGYTF
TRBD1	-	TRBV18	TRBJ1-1	TGTGCCAGCTCTCCAAGGGGGACAGTAGGTACTGAAGCTTTCTTT	CASSPRGTVGTEAFF
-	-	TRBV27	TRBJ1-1	TGTGCCAGCAGTGACCCCGTTCGGAACACTGAAGCTTTCTTT	CASSDPVRNTEAFF
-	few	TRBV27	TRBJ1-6	TGTGCCAGCTCGTGGGGGGGTTCACCCCTCCACTTT	CASSWGGSPLHF
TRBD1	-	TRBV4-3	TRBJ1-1	TGCGCCAGCAGCCAACGACAGGGGGCTTTGTCTGAAGCTTTCTTT	CASSQRQGALSEAFF
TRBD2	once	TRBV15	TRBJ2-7	TGTGCCACCAGCAGAGGATTAGCGGGAGCTCGCGAGCAGTACTTC	CATSRGLAGAREQYF
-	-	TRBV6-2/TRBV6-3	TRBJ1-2	TGTGCCAGCAGTCCAGAGTACTATGGCTACACCTTC	CASSPEYYGYTF
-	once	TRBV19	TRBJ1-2	TGTGCCAGTAGCACCGGGGGCGGACAAGGAGATGGCTACACCTTC	CASSTGGGQGDGYTF
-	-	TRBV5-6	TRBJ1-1	TGTGCCAGCAGCTTAGTGGTGGGGGCCCGTCCTGAAGCTTTCTTT	CASSLVVGARPEAFF
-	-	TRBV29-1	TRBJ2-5	TGCAGCGTTGAAGATCTGCGGGCCCCCCGGGAGACCCAGTACTTC	CSVEDLRAPRETQYF
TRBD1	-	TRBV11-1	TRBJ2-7	TGTGCCAGCAGCCCTGGGACAGGAGTATCCTACGAGCAGTACTTC	CASSPGTGVSYEQYF
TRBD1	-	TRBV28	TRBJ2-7	TGTGCCACTAAGACAGGGATTACATACGAGCAGTACTTC	CATKTGITYEQYF
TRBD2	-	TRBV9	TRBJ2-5	TGTGCCAGCAGCCCGGGACTAGCAGTTGAGACCCAGTACTTC	CASSPGLAVETQYF